This T cell receptor beta chain stems from a study of low-dose radiotherapy and immunotherapy resistance in tumors. Time point described: after trial treatment. Treatment noted: LDRT plus nivolumab, ipilimumab, low-dose cyclophosphamide and aspirin (RACIN trial). The CDR3 has 14 amino acids. With 1 base removed from V and 5 bases from J, the gap between germline ends came to 9 bases. In germline, CDR1 is SGHDT, CDR2 YYEEEE. TRAV- and TRBV-specific primers were used for first-strand cDNA, which covered alpha and beta chains. The authors amplified TCRs for 20 to 25 PCR cycles with a constant-region primer and a V-primer adapter. Following isolation, mRNA was amplified via in vitro transcription. TCRdb re-derived calls from the reads in MiXCR, one entry per CDR3 protein. The table includes 100,000 or so distinct CDR3 sequences, 20% detected once. The sample holds many counts of this clonotype.

The specimen was PBMCs, collected after low-dose radiotherapy plus immunotherapy. This clonotype was sampled from a male donor with prostate cancer. The chain carries TRBV5-6 and TRBJ2-2, with D unclear. The CDR3 DNA reads as TGTGCCAGCAGCTTGACCCGCTGGACCGGGGAGCTGTTTTTT. It is translated as CASSLTRWTGELFF.